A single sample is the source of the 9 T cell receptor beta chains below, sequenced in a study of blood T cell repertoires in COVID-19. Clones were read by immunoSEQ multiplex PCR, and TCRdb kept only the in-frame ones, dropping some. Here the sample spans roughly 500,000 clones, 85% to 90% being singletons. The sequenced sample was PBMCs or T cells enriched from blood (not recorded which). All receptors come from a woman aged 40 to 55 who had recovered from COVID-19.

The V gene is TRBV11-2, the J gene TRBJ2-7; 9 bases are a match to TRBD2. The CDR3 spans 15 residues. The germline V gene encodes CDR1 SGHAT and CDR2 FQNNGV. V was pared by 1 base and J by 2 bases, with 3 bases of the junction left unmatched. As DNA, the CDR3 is TGTGCCAGCAGCTTAGTGGGGACTAGCCCCTACGAGCAGTACTTC. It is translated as CASSLVGTSPYEQYF.

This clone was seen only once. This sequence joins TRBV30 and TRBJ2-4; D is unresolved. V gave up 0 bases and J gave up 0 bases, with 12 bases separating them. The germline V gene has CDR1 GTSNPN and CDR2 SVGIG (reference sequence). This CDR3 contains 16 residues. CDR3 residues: CAWSVPQNLAKNIQYF. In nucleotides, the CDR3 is TGTGCCTGGAGTGTTCCACAGAACTTAGCCAAAAACATTCAGTACTTC.

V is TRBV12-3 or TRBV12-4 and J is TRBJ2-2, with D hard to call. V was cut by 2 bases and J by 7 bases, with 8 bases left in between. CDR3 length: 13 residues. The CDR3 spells CASSLSVGGELFF. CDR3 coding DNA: TGTGCCAGCAGTTTAAGCGTGGGCGGGGAGCTGTTTTTT.

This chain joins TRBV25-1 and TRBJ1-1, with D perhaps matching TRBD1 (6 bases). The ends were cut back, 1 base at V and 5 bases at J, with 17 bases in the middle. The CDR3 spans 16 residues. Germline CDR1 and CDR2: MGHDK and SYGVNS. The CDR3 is CASSESRTALRTEAFF. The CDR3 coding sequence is TGTGCCAGCAGTGAATCCCGGACAGCCCTCAGGACTGAAGCTTTCTTT.

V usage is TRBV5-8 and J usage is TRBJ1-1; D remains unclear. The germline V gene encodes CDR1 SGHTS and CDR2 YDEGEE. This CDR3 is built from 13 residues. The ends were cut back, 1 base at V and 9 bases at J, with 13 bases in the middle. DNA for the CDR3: TGTGCCAGCAGCTTGCAAGGGAGTTTGAAAGCTTTCTTT. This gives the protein CASSLQGSLKAFF.

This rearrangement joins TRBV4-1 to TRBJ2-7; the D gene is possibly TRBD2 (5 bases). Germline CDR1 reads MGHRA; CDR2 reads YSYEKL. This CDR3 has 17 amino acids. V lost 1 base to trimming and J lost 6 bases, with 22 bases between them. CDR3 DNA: TGCGCCAGCAGCCAAGGCAGGTTGAGGGATTTGACGAGCGAGCAGTACTTC. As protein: CASSQGRLRDLTSEQYF.

The CDR3 protein is CASTKPGDPQFF. Written as DNA, the CDR3 is TGTGCCAGTACCAAACCGGGGGATCCGCAGTTCTTC. This chain uses TRBV19 with TRBJ2-1; a weak D match, TRBD2 (6 bases). CDR1 LNHDA and CDR2 SQIVND come from the germline V gene (reference sequence). This CDR3 region has 12 residues. Trimming took 7 bases from V and 12 from J, leaving 16 bases between them.

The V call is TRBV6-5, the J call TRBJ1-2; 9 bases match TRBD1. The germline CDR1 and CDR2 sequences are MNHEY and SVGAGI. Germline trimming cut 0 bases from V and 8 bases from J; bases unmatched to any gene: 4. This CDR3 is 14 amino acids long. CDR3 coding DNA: TGTGCCAGCAGTTACTCGGGACAGGGAGACGGCTACACCTTC. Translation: CASSYSGQGDGYTF.

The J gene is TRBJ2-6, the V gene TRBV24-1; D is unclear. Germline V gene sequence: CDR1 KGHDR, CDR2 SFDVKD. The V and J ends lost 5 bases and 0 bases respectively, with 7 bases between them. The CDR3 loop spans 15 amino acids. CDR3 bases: TGTGCCACCAGTGCGCGGAGCTCTGGGGCCAACGTCCTGACTTTC. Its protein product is CATSARSSGANVLTF.